This T cell receptor (beta chain) was sequenced in a study of T-cell memory formation after mild COVID-19. Across the study: The TCR clusters were mostly specific to one donor.

Constant-segment primers were used for 5'RACE, and the resulting TCR alpha and TCR beta cDNA libraries carried sample barcodes and UMIs. TCRdb called the 5' RACE reads again in MiXCR, with one record for every CDR3 protein. The sample has 250,000 to 350,000 distinct CDR3 sequences; around 15% are singletons. V was cut by 6 bases and J by 3 bases, with 17 bases left in between. Germline CDR1 reads MNHEY; CDR2 reads SVGAGI. The CDR3 covers 15 residues. General study findings and limits: Second-wave clones reaching peak frequency on day 37 lacked confirmed SARS-CoV-2 specificity. In pre-infection memory, a portion of responding clones appeared, which suggested that cross-reactive memory joined.

This clonotype was seen more than once but under ten times. Its antigen is not known. This receptor was obtained from a man aged 18 to 30 who had mild COVID-19 (a few samples of this study predate the infection). Cell type and time point are not known. Material for sequencing was PBMCs or a T cell subset sorted from them (not recorded which). The rearrangement links TRBV6-5 to TRBJ1-1; D possibly corresponds to TRBD1 (5 bases). CDR3 protein: CASSPRGGGDTEAFF. CDR3 DNA sequence: TGTGCCAGCAGCCCCCGGGGCGGGGGGGACACTGAAGCTTTCTTT.